A selection of T cell receptor beta chains follows, all from one sample in a study of T cells in Graves' hyperthyroidism and ophthalmopathy. MiXCR, run by TCRdb on the multiplex PCR reads, gives a single entry per CDR3 protein. The sample shows about 480,000 distinct CDR3 sequences, approximately 15% of them seen only once. The sequenced sample was blood. The receptors were gathered from a woman under 30 with Graves' hyperthyroidism. Each CDR3 is given without its conserved first and last residue. Fields, in order: clone size, CDR3 length, J gene, D gene, V gene, CDR3 protein. The D gene is left open where the match is weak. Clone size is stated in some rows and not others, as once, few, many or a class when expanded.

clone_size: many
cdr3_length: 14
j_call: TRBJ2-5
d_call: TRBD2
v_call: TRBV3-1
cdr3_aa: ASSSVWASGKETQY

clone_size: many
cdr3_length: 13
j_call: TRBJ2-1
d_call: NA
v_call: TRBV6-2/TRBV6-3
cdr3_aa: ASREFGTFYNEQF

clone_size: many
cdr3_length: 17
j_call: TRBJ2-5
d_call: TRBD2
v_call: TRBV19
cdr3_aa: ASSSTGPYSGKARETQY

clone_size: NA
cdr3_length: 13
j_call: TRBJ1-5
d_call: NA
v_call: TRBV3-1
cdr3_aa: ASSQGGSSNQPQH

clone_size: many
cdr3_length: 13
j_call: TRBJ1-4
d_call: NA
v_call: TRBV12-3/TRBV12-4
cdr3_aa: ASSWRGGTNEKLF

clone_size: many
cdr3_length: 13
j_call: TRBJ2-1
d_call: TRBD2
v_call: TRBV12-3/TRBV12-4
cdr3_aa: ASSLVAGAVNEQF

clone_size: NA
cdr3_length: 13
j_call: TRBJ1-2
d_call: NA
v_call: TRBV5-1
cdr3_aa: ASSLAGGDSYGYT

clone_size: many
cdr3_length: 10
j_call: TRBJ1-1
d_call: NA
v_call: TRBV29-1
cdr3_aa: SVVQANTEAF

clone_size: few
cdr3_length: 12
j_call: TRBJ1-1
d_call: NA
v_call: TRBV19
cdr3_aa: ASSIPGLNTEAF

clone_size: few
cdr3_length: 11
j_call: TRBJ1-1
d_call: TRBD1
v_call: TRBV29-1
cdr3_aa: SVLQGGVAEAF

clone_size: many
cdr3_length: 12
j_call: TRBJ1-4
d_call: TRBD1
v_call: TRBV2
cdr3_aa: ASSADRGSEKLF

clone_size: many
cdr3_length: 16
j_call: TRBJ2-5
d_call: TRBD2
v_call: TRBV13
cdr3_aa: ASSFYPGLAGGGETQY

clone_size: many
cdr3_length: 14
j_call: TRBJ2-3
d_call: TRBD2
v_call: TRBV6-1
cdr3_aa: ASSGRLAGLTDTQY

clone_size: many
cdr3_length: 13
j_call: TRBJ1-2
d_call: NA
v_call: TRBV6-1
cdr3_aa: ASSSAGRSFGGYT

clone_size: many
cdr3_length: 11
j_call: TRBJ1-2
d_call: NA
v_call: TRBV18
cdr3_aa: ASSPSDSFGYT

clone_size: many
cdr3_length: 12
j_call: TRBJ2-5
d_call: NA
v_call: TRBV29-1
cdr3_aa: SVPRPPVEETQY

clone_size: NA
cdr3_length: 17
j_call: TRBJ1-1
d_call: TRBD1
v_call: TRBV19
cdr3_aa: ASSIRLGQVGGMNTEAF

clone_size: many
cdr3_length: 11
j_call: TRBJ2-7
d_call: NA
v_call: TRBV12-3/TRBV12-4
cdr3_aa: ASSLEPTYEQY

clone_size: NA
cdr3_length: 16
j_call: TRBJ2-1
d_call: TRBD2
v_call: TRBV7-2
cdr3_aa: ASSLPPGLAGAYNEQF

clone_size: few
cdr3_length: 12
j_call: TRBJ1-1
d_call: NA
v_call: TRBV11-2
cdr3_aa: VSSLGAGVTEAF

clone_size: many
cdr3_length: 13
j_call: TRBJ2-3
d_call: NA
v_call: TRBV7-3
cdr3_aa: ASSLTDSPGDTQY

clone_size: NA
cdr3_length: 11
j_call: TRBJ2-1
d_call: NA
v_call: TRBV9
cdr3_aa: ASSVVEYNEQF

clone_size: NA
cdr3_length: 14
j_call: TRBJ2-6
d_call: NA
v_call: TRBV5-8
cdr3_aa: ASTRRGGAGANVLT

clone_size: many
cdr3_length: 9
j_call: TRBJ1-2
d_call: NA
v_call: TRBV12-3/TRBV12-4
cdr3_aa: ASSMGGGYT

clone_size: once
cdr3_length: 11
j_call: TRBJ2-3
d_call: NA
v_call: TRBV6-2/TRBV6-3
cdr3_aa: ASRKTSTDTQY

clone_size: few
cdr3_length: 14
j_call: TRBJ2-5
d_call: NA
v_call: TRBV12-3/TRBV12-4
cdr3_aa: ASSPEISTNQETQY

clone_size: many
cdr3_length: 12
j_call: TRBJ1-6
d_call: NA
v_call: TRBV20-1
cdr3_aa: SASEVRGNSPLH

clone_size: few
cdr3_length: 11
j_call: TRBJ2-1
d_call: NA
v_call: TRBV6-1
cdr3_aa: ASRALGYNEQF

clone_size: many
cdr3_length: 14
j_call: TRBJ2-3
d_call: TRBD2
v_call: TRBV7-3
cdr3_aa: ASSRSSGRGTDTQY

clone_size: many
cdr3_length: 13
j_call: TRBJ2-7
d_call: TRBD1
v_call: TRBV27
cdr3_aa: ASSDTGQISYEQY

clone_size: few
cdr3_length: 12
j_call: TRBJ2-7
d_call: TRBD2
v_call: TRBV3-1
cdr3_aa: ASSRGLANYEQY

clone_size: many
cdr3_length: 11
j_call: TRBJ2-2
d_call: NA
v_call: TRBV7-3
cdr3_aa: ASSPGQPGELF

clone_size: many
cdr3_length: 15
j_call: TRBJ2-2
d_call: NA
v_call: TRBV30
cdr3_aa: AWRLTGGRRYTGELF

clone_size: NA
cdr3_length: 12
j_call: TRBJ1-1
d_call: NA
v_call: TRBV19
cdr3_aa: ASSIEGESTEAF

clone_size: NA
cdr3_length: 13
j_call: TRBJ1-2
d_call: NA
v_call: TRBV4-1
cdr3_aa: ASSQAPTANYGYT

clone_size: many
cdr3_length: 11
j_call: TRBJ2-2
d_call: NA
v_call: TRBV12-3/TRBV12-4
cdr3_aa: ASSATRFGELF

clone_size: few
cdr3_length: 15
j_call: TRBJ2-1
d_call: TRBD1
v_call: TRBV13
cdr3_aa: ASSANRRDRINNEQF

clone_size: few
cdr3_length: 15
j_call: TRBJ2-4
d_call: NA
v_call: TRBV20-1
cdr3_aa: SAIGPAMLGGKNIQY

clone_size: NA
cdr3_length: 13
j_call: TRBJ1-6
d_call: NA
v_call: TRBV9
cdr3_aa: ASSFQQTPNSPLH

clone_size: many
cdr3_length: 13
j_call: TRBJ1-2
d_call: NA
v_call: TRBV18
cdr3_aa: ASSPLGLRDYGYT

clone_size: many
cdr3_length: 15
j_call: TRBJ2-1
d_call: TRBD2
v_call: TRBV7-9
cdr3_aa: ASSLVPGTSVRGWQF

clone_size: few
cdr3_length: 16
j_call: TRBJ2-2
d_call: NA
v_call: TRBV6-5
cdr3_aa: ASSYSTVPGPGPGELF

clone_size: NA
cdr3_length: 13
j_call: TRBJ1-5
d_call: TRBD1
v_call: TRBV19
cdr3_aa: ASRPGTGVYQPQH

clone_size: NA
cdr3_length: 13
j_call: TRBJ2-7
d_call: TRBD1
v_call: TRBV5-5
cdr3_aa: ASSLVGQGIYEQY

clone_size: many
cdr3_length: 13
j_call: TRBJ1-6
d_call: NA
v_call: TRBV5-8
cdr3_aa: ASSRARAYNSPLH

clone_size: many
cdr3_length: 15
j_call: TRBJ2-3
d_call: TRBD2
v_call: TRBV3-1
cdr3_aa: ASSQGLAGGFTDTQY

clone_size: many
cdr3_length: 12
j_call: TRBJ1-1
d_call: NA
v_call: TRBV11-3
cdr3_aa: ASSSVWGNTEAF

clone_size: NA
cdr3_length: 14
j_call: TRBJ2-3
d_call: TRBD2
v_call: TRBV7-3
cdr3_aa: ASSPPGGRASDTQY

clone_size: NA
cdr3_length: 11
j_call: TRBJ2-7
d_call: NA
v_call: TRBV5-1
cdr3_aa: ASGPGLPYEQY

clone_size: NA
cdr3_length: 14
j_call: TRBJ1-3
d_call: NA
v_call: TRBV6-5
cdr3_aa: ASRDSSQGSGNTIY